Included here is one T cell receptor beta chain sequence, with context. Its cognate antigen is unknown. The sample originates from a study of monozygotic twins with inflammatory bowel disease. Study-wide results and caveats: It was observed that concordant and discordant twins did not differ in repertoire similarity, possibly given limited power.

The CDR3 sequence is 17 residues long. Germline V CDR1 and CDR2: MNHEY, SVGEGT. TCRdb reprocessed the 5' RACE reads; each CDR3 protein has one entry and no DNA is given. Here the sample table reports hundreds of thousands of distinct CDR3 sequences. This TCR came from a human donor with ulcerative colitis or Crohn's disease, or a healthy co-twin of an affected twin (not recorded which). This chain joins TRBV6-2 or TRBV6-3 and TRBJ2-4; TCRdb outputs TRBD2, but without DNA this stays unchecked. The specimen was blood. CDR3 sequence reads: CASRSDRDSRSGNIQYF.